These 6 T cell receptor beta chains originate from one sample sequenced in a study of blood T cell repertoires in COVID-19. The protocol was immunoSEQ multiplex PCR, while the TCRdb copy is restricted to in-frame clones and leaves out a portion. The repertoire includes approximately 250,000 clones, about 87% of them detected once, and around 3.1% sits in the top ten. The specimen sequenced was PBMCs or T cells enriched from blood (not recorded which). The receptors stem from a woman in her forties who had been exposed to COVID-19.

V is TRBV24-1 and J is TRBJ1-1, with TRBD1 as a possible D gene (5 bases). Germline CDR1 KGHDR, CDR2 SFDVKD. Deletions cut 0 bases from V and 3 bases from J, with 13 bases between. The CDR3 runs to 16 residues. The DNA for the CDR3 is TGTGCCACCAGTGATTTGAATGCAGGGATGGACACTGAAGCTTTCTTT. This sequence encodes CATSDLNAGMDTEAFF.

The chain joins TRBV9 to TRBJ1-3; maybe TRBD1 (6 bases). The CDR3 runs 17 residues. Germline V gene sequence: CDR1 SGDLS, CDR2 YYNGEE. Trimming removed 5 bases from V and 0 bases from J, with 18 bases in between. The CDR3 protein is CASSTLPQGISGNTIYF. CDR3 DNA sequence: TGTGCCAGCAGTACTCTGCCTCAGGGGATCTCTGGAAACACCATATATTTT.

Only one count was recorded for this clone. The rearrangement uses TRBV7-2 and TRBJ2-3; 8 nucleotides agree with TRBD1. V trimming: 6 bases; J trimming: 2 bases; junction bases outside the gene matches: 7. Germline loops: CDR1 SGHTA, CDR2 FQGNSA. This CDR3 comprises 15 residues. The CDR3, as DNA: TGTGCCAGCAGTGTGGGACAGGTGCACACAGATACGCAGTATTTT. It codes for CASSVGQVHTDTQYF.

The chain uses TRBV6-5 and TRBJ1-4; no firm D call. V lost 6 bases and J lost 0, with 11 bases in between. The CDR3 spans 15 residues. Germline V lookup: CDR1 MNHEY, CDR2 SVGAGI. CDR3: CASSLDGTTNEKLFF. In DNA form, the CDR3 reads TGTGCCAGCAGCCTGGACGGGACAACTAATGAAAAACTGTTTTTT.

This rearrangement joins TRBV2 to TRBJ1-1; D may be TRBD1 (5 bases). Trimming removed 6 bases at V and 0 bases at J, with 17 bases between. Germline-derived CDR1 and CDR2 are SNHLY and FYNNEI. The CDR3 is made up of 16 amino acids. The CDR3 DNA sequence: TGTGCCAGCAGGACACAATCAGGGTTGATGAACACTGAAGCTTTCTTT. Amino acid sequence: CASRTQSGLMNTEAFF. Full variable domain (outside the CDR3, taken from reference TRBV2 and TRBJ1-1): EPEVTQTPSHQVTQMGQEVILRCVPISNHLYFYWYRQILGQKVEFLVSFYNNEISEKSEIFDDQFSVERPDGSNFTLKIRSTKLEDSAMYFCASRTQSGLMNTEAFFGQGTRLTVV.

This sequence joins TRBV12-3 or TRBV12-4 and TRBJ2-5, with D maybe TRBD1 (5 bases). V was trimmed by 7 bases and J by 2 bases, leaving 11 bases between them. The CDR3 spans 13 residues. In DNA form, the CDR3 reads TGTGCCAGCAACAGGCAAACTCAAGAGACCCAGTACTTC. It yields the protein CASNRQTQETQYF.